This TCR beta chain emerged from a study of blood T cell repertoires in COVID-19. Study as a whole: COVID-19 samples collected from the United States, Italy and Spain covered acute and convalescent phases. The cDNA or gDNA used as material had been derived from T cells, B-cell-depleted T cells, or PBMCs.

As processed by the authors: Reference gene primer amplification gave nucleated cell count estimates. Sequencing used immunoSEQ multiplex PCR; TCRdb keeps in-frame clones, though not all of them. D and trimming were read from the DNA, whereas the V and J calls and clone size are those reported in that table. The repertoire holds some 200,000 clones, with 70% to 90% as singletons. This CDR3 is 16 amino acids long. V lost 1 base and J 2 bases, leaving 15 bases between the germline ends. In germline, CDR1 is MNHNS, CDR2 SASEGT. Sequencing was done on a sample of peripheral blood. This chain connects TRBV6-1 to TRBJ2-7; TRBD2 is a possible D gene (6 bases). This clonotype was obtained from a woman in her 70s with acute or convalescent COVID-19. The CDR3 DNA reads as TGTGCCAGCAGTGAAGGGCGTACGTGGGGGGCCTACGAGCAGTACTTC. This encodes CASSEGRTWGAYEQYF.